The clone carrying this T cell receptor (beta chain) was seen only once. In the authors' methods: Reference gene primer amplification yielded estimated nucleated cell counts. The method was immunoSEQ multiplex PCR; TCRdb's version includes in-frame clones alone and lacks a portion of them. Clone size and the V and J calls come from that table; the DNA yielded D and trimming. The table lists about 230,000 clones, around four fifths of them singletons. This sample is part of a study of blood T cell repertoires in COVID-19. For the study at large: Samples of COVID-19 (acute and convalescent) were obtained from the United States, Italy and Spain. From T cells, B-cell-depleted T cells, or PBMCs came the material, which was cDNA or gDNA.

J lost 3 bases, V lost 0 bases, and 1 base had no gene match. Looked up from germline, CDR1 is LGHNA and CDR2 is YNFKEQ. The CDR3 extends over 15 amino acids. V and J are TRBV4-2 and TRBJ2-3; TRBD2 agrees at 9 bases. The clonotype originates from a man aged 35-49 years with active or convalescent COVID-19. The sample consisted of peripheral blood. The CDR3 loop reads CASSQELAGTDTQYF. CDR3 sequence (DNA): TGTGCCAGCAGCCAAGAGCTAGCGGGGACAGATACGCAGTATTTT.